The rows below give T cell receptor beta chains drawn from one sample of a study of blood T cell repertoires in COVID-19. TCRdb's copy holds only in-frame clones and misses some; the assay was immunoSEQ multiplex PCR. The sample contains roughly 48,000 clones, approximately 80% of which appear only once. The specimen sequenced was peripheral blood. These receptors came from a human donor with active or convalescent COVID-19. The donor label of this sample is uncertain. Each CDR3 is given with its conserved first and last residue. The D gene is left open where the match is weak. Clone size, where shown, is once, few, many, or a class for clones that have expanded.

clone size: -
J gene: TRBJ2-3
D gene: -
V gene: TRBV25-1
CDR3 protein: CASSEGGVRTDTQYF
CDR3 DNA: TGTGCCAGCAGTGAGGGGGGAGTACGCACAGATACGCAGTATTTT

clone size: -
J gene: TRBJ1-3
D gene: -
V gene: TRBV3-1/TRBV3-2
CDR3 protein: CASSQSGAGNTIYF
CDR3 DNA: TGTGCCAGCAGCCAATCGGGTGCTGGAAACACCATATATTTT

clone size: -
J gene: TRBJ2-1
D gene: TRBD2
V gene: TRBV28
CDR3 protein: CASSLTSGSNEQFF
CDR3 DNA: TGTGCCAGCAGTTTGACTAGCGGGAGCAATGAGCAGTTCTTC

clone size: -
J gene: TRBJ2-7
D gene: -
V gene: TRBV27
CDR3 protein: CASRRGYEQYF
CDR3 DNA: TGTGCCAGCAGACGAGGATACGAGCAGTACTTC

clone size: -
J gene: TRBJ2-4
D gene: -
V gene: TRBV3-1/TRBV3-2
CDR3 protein: CASSQARATKNIQYF
CDR3 DNA: TGTGCCAGCAGCCAAGCCAGGGCCACCAAAAACATTCAGTACTTC

clone size: -
J gene: TRBJ1-1
D gene: -
V gene: TRBV14
CDR3 protein: CASSPLQARTEAFF
CDR3 DNA: TGTGCCAGCAGCCCCCTCCAAGCCAGGACTGAAGCTTTCTTT

clone size: -
J gene: TRBJ2-2
D gene: TRBD2
V gene: TRBV24-1
CDR3 protein: CATSDFGTSGRGSAGELFF
CDR3 DNA: TGTGCCACCAGTGATTTTGGGACTAGCGGGAGAGGTAGTGCCGGGGAGCTGTTTTTT

clone size: -
J gene: TRBJ2-7
D gene: -
V gene: TRBV28
CDR3 protein: CASSSRDFYEQYF
CDR3 DNA: TGTGCCAGCAGTTCCCGGGACTTCTACGAGCAGTACTTC

clone size: -
J gene: TRBJ2-7
D gene: -
V gene: TRBV3-1/TRBV3-2
CDR3 protein: CASSQVKGLRNEQYF
CDR3 DNA: TGTGCCAGCAGCCAAGTGAAGGGGCTCAGGAACGAGCAGTACTTC

clone size: -
J gene: TRBJ1-4
D gene: -
V gene: TRBV18
CDR3 protein: CASSLRNEKLFF
CDR3 DNA: TGTGCCAGCTCACTGAGAAATGAAAAACTGTTTTTT

clone size: -
J gene: TRBJ2-1
D gene: -
V gene: TRBV5-1
CDR3 protein: CASSLGAGYGEQFF
CDR3 DNA: TGCGCCAGCAGCTTGGGGGCAGGGTACGGTGAGCAGTTCTTC

clone size: -
J gene: TRBJ2-2
D gene: -
V gene: TRBV28
CDR3 protein: CASSLSQNTGELFF
CDR3 DNA: TGTGCCAGCAGTTTATCCCAGAACACCGGGGAGCTGTTTTTT

clone size: -
J gene: TRBJ2-7
D gene: TRBD2
V gene: TRBV11-1
CDR3 protein: CASSSSGSRHEQYF
CDR3 DNA: TGTGCCAGCAGCTCTAGCGGGAGTCGCCACGAGCAGTACTTC

clone size: -
J gene: TRBJ2-5
D gene: -
V gene: TRBV3-1/TRBV3-2
CDR3 protein: CASSQESGGWETQYF
CDR3 DNA: TGTGCCAGCAGCCAAGAAAGTGGCGGATGGGAGACCCAGTACTTC

clone size: -
J gene: TRBJ2-7
D gene: TRBD2
V gene: TRBV29-1
CDR3 protein: CSARSGGYEQYF
CDR3 DNA: TGCAGCGCCCGCTCCGGGGGGTACGAGCAGTACTTC

clone size: -
J gene: TRBJ2-7
D gene: -
V gene: TRBV5-8
CDR3 protein: CASSFLNSGNYEQYF
CDR3 DNA: TGTGCCAGCAGCTTCCTTAACTCGGGGAACTACGAGCAGTACTTC

clone size: -
J gene: TRBJ1-1
D gene: -
V gene: TRBV7-9
CDR3 protein: CAMTENTEAFF
CDR3 DNA: TGTGCCATGACAGAGAACACTGAAGCTTTCTTT

clone size: -
J gene: TRBJ1-6
D gene: -
V gene: TRBV10-1
CDR3 protein: CASSESDRRNSPLHF
CDR3 DNA: TGCGCCAGCAGTGAGTCAGACAGGCGTAATTCACCCCTCCACTTT

clone size: -
J gene: TRBJ1-1
D gene: -
V gene: TRBV30
CDR3 protein: CAWGLSTEAFF
CDR3 DNA: TGTGCCTGGGGCCTTAGCACTGAAGCTTTCTTT

clone size: -
J gene: TRBJ2-4
D gene: TRBD2
V gene: TRBV3-1/TRBV3-2
CDR3 protein: CASSQDGLAASKNIQYF
CDR3 DNA: TGTGCCAGCAGCCAGGACGGACTAGCGGCCTCAAAAAACATTCAGTACTTC

clone size: -
J gene: TRBJ1-1
D gene: -
V gene: TRBV7-2
CDR3 protein: CASSLVRGMNTEAFF
CDR3 DNA: TGTGCCAGCAGCTTAGTTCGGGGTATGAACACTGAAGCTTTCTTT

clone size: -
J gene: TRBJ2-5
D gene: -
V gene: TRBV19
CDR3 protein: CASRDLGVQETQYF
CDR3 DNA: TGTGCCAGTAGAGACCTCGGAGTCCAAGAGACCCAGTACTTC

clone size: -
J gene: TRBJ1-2
D gene: -
V gene: TRBV19
CDR3 protein: CASSMNRNYGYTF
CDR3 DNA: TGTGCCAGTAGTATGAACAGAAACTATGGCTACACCTTC

clone size: few
J gene: TRBJ1-5
D gene: -
V gene: TRBV4-1
CDR3 protein: CASSYGASNQPQHF
CDR3 DNA: TGCGCCAGCAGCTATGGGGCTAGCAATCAGCCCCAGCATTTT

clone size: -
J gene: TRBJ2-7
D gene: -
V gene: TRBV20-1
CDR3 protein: CSGADSYEQYF
CDR3 DNA: TGCAGTGGTGCGGACTCCTACGAGCAGTACTTC

clone size: -
J gene: TRBJ2-3
D gene: TRBD2
V gene: TRBV28
CDR3 protein: CASSSTSTSGRPPRKPDTQYF
CDR3 DNA: TGTGCCAGCAGTTCTACTTCGACTAGCGGGAGACCCCCGCGCAAGCCGGATACGCAGTATTTT

clone size: few
J gene: TRBJ2-1
D gene: TRBD2
V gene: TRBV10-3
CDR3 protein: CATERETGLNEQFF
CDR3 DNA: TGTGCCACCGAGCGGGAGACGGGCCTCAATGAGCAGTTCTTC

clone size: -
J gene: TRBJ2-2
D gene: -
V gene: TRBV19
CDR3 protein: CASSRLEGNTGELFF
CDR3 DNA: TGTGCCAGTAGTAGACTAGAGGGTAACACCGGGGAGCTGTTTTTT

clone size: -
J gene: TRBJ2-1
D gene: -
V gene: TRBV6-2/TRBV6-3
CDR3 protein: CASSYSTGLVDEQFF
CDR3 DNA: TGTGCCAGCAGTTACTCCACTGGTCTGGTGGATGAGCAGTTCTTC

clone size: -
J gene: TRBJ2-1
D gene: TRBD2
V gene: TRBV4-1
CDR3 protein: CASSQEGGGRAYNEQFF
CDR3 DNA: TGCGCCAGCAGCCAAGAAGGGGGCGGGAGGGCCTACAATGAGCAGTTCTTC

clone size: -
J gene: TRBJ2-7
D gene: TRBD1
V gene: TRBV3-1/TRBV3-2
CDR3 protein: CASSQGDRGREQYF
CDR3 DNA: TGTGCCAGCAGCCAAGGAGACAGGGGACGCGAGCAGTACTTC

clone size: -
J gene: TRBJ2-3
D gene: -
V gene: TRBV12-2
CDR3 protein: CASRPPAWTSGSTDTQYF
CDR3 DNA: TGTGCAAGTCGCCCCCCCGCCTGGACTAGCGGTAGCACAGATACGCAGTATTTT

clone size: -
J gene: TRBJ2-1
D gene: TRBD2
V gene: TRBV9
CDR3 protein: CASSPQTSGSYNEQFF
CDR3 DNA: TGTGCCAGCAGCCCCCAGACTAGCGGGAGTTACAATGAGCAGTTCTTC

clone size: -
J gene: TRBJ2-1
D gene: -
V gene: TRBV19
CDR3 protein: CASSIRPRGHNEQFF
CDR3 DNA: TGTGCCAGTAGTATAAGGCCAAGAGGGCACAATGAGCAGTTCTTC

clone size: -
J gene: TRBJ2-3
D gene: -
V gene: TRBV5-6
CDR3 protein: CASSPGGDTQYF
CDR3 DNA: TGTGCCAGCAGCCCCGGAGGAGATACGCAGTATTTT

clone size: -
J gene: TRBJ2-2
D gene: TRBD2
V gene: TRBV5-6
CDR3 protein: CASSLTSGSRAGELFF
CDR3 DNA: TGTGCCAGCAGCTTGACTAGCGGGAGCCGGGCGGGGGAGCTGTTTTTT

clone size: -
J gene: TRBJ1-2
D gene: -
V gene: TRBV19
CDR3 protein: CASSIGYAGTTNYDYTF
CDR3 DNA: TGTGCCAGTAGTATTGGTTATGCAGGGACAACTAACTATGACTACACCTTC

clone size: -
J gene: TRBJ2-7
D gene: -
V gene: TRBV15
CDR3 protein: CATSSGWSAGYYEQYF
CDR3 DNA: TGTGCCACCAGCAGCGGGTGGTCGGCGGGATACTACGAGCAGTACTTC

clone size: once
J gene: TRBJ2-7
D gene: TRBD2
V gene: TRBV27
CDR3 protein: CASSFVGSGGYEQYF
CDR3 DNA: TGTGCCAGCAGTTTCGTTGGATCGGGGGGGTACGAGCAGTACTTC

clone size: -
J gene: TRBJ2-3
D gene: -
V gene: TRBV10-3
CDR3 protein: CAISGRESTGDTQYF
CDR3 DNA: TGTGCCATCAGCGGAAGGGAATCGACAGGAGATACGCAGTATTTT

clone size: -
J gene: TRBJ2-7
D gene: TRBD2
V gene: TRBV28
CDR3 protein: CASSESSGASYEQYF
CDR3 DNA: TGTGCCAGCAGCGAATCTAGCGGGGCCTCCTACGAGCAGTACTTC

clone size: -
J gene: TRBJ2-7
D gene: TRBD1
V gene: TRBV28
CDR3 protein: CASTRQGARWEQYF
CDR3 DNA: TGTGCCAGCACTCGTCAGGGGGCGCGATGGGAGCAGTACTTC

clone size: once
J gene: TRBJ1-2
D gene: TRBD1
V gene: TRBV6-5
CDR3 protein: CASSYWDRAGGYTF
CDR3 DNA: TGTGCCAGCAGTTACTGGGACAGGGCTGGTGGCTACACCTTC

clone size: -
J gene: TRBJ2-7
D gene: -
V gene: TRBV7-2
CDR3 protein: CASRSPGGYEQYF
CDR3 DNA: TGTGCCAGCAGATCCCCGGGTGGCTACGAGCAGTACTTC

clone size: -
J gene: TRBJ2-2
D gene: TRBD1
V gene: TRBV2
CDR3 protein: CASGGTGGLVVSDGELFF
CDR3 DNA: TGTGCCAGTGGCGGGACAGGGGGCCTGGTAGTCAGCGACGGGGAGCTGTTTTTT

clone size: -
J gene: TRBJ2-7
D gene: TRBD2
V gene: TRBV11-2
CDR3 protein: CASSLVSTGGSYEQYF
CDR3 DNA: TGTGCCAGCAGCTTAGTCTCGACGGGGGGCTCCTACGAGCAGTACTTC

clone size: -
J gene: TRBJ2-7
D gene: TRBD1
V gene: TRBV19
CDR3 protein: CASSTGTGAVHEQYF
CDR3 DNA: TGTGCCAGTAGTACCGGGACAGGGGCAGTCCACGAGCAGTACTTC

clone size: -
J gene: TRBJ2-7
D gene: -
V gene: TRBV20-1
CDR3 protein: CSASPVAVATEQYF
CDR3 DNA: TGCAGTGCTAGTCCAGTAGCGGTAGCGACCGAGCAGTACTTC

clone size: -
J gene: TRBJ2-7
D gene: TRBD1
V gene: TRBV9
CDR3 protein: CASSARRGQGDSYEQYF
CDR3 DNA: TGTGCCAGCAGCGCACGAAGGGGGCAAGGGGACTCCTACGAGCAGTACTTC

clone size: -
J gene: TRBJ1-2
D gene: -
V gene: TRBV5-6
CDR3 protein: CASSSDTPKVYGYTF
CDR3 DNA: TGTGCCAGCAGCTCGGACACACCAAAGGTGTATGGCTACACCTTC

clone size: -
J gene: TRBJ2-7
D gene: -
V gene: TRBV6-5
CDR3 protein: CASSTQGYEQYF
CDR3 DNA: TGTGCCAGCAGTACACAGGGCTACGAGCAGTACTTC

clone size: few
J gene: TRBJ2-7
D gene: TRBD2
V gene: TRBV18
CDR3 protein: CASSPIVGGRSHEQYF
CDR3 DNA: TGTGCCAGCTCACCAATTGTTGGCGGGAGGTCCCACGAGCAGTACTTC